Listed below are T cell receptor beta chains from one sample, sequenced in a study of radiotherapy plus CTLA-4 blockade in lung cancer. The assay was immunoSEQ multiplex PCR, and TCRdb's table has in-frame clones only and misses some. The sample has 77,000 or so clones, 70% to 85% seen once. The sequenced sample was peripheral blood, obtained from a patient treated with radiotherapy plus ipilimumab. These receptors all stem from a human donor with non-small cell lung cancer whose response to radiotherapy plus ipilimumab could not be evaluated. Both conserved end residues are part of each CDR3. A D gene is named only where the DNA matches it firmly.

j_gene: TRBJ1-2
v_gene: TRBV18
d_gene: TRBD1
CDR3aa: CASFGTVYGYTF

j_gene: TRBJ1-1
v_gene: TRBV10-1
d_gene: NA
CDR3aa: CARVRGGSPLPEAFF

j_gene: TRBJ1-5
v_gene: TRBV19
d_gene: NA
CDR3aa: CASSIQGDNQPQHF

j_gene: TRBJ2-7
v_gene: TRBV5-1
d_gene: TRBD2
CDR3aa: CASSLASGGYEQYF

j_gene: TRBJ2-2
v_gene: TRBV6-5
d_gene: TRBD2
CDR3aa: CASGMGLDSGELFF

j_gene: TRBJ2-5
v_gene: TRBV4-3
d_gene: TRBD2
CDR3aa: CASSQWEAGLIQETQYF

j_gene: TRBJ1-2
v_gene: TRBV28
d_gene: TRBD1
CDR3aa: CASSPRTGGLNYGYTF

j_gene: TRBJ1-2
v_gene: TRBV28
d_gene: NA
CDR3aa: CASRRTVLTF

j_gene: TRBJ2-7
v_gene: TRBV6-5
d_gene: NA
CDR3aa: CASSYSTESYEQYF

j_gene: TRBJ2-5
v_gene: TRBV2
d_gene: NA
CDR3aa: CASSTARKETQYF

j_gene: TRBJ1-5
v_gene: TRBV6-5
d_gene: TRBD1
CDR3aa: CASSRQGADNQPQHF

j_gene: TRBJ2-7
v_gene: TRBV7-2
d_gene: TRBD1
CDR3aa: CASSQYTGENEQYF

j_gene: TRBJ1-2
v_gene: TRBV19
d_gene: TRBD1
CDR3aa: CASSMDRGRNYGYTF

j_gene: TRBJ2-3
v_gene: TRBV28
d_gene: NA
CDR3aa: CASSLLKGGVTDTQYF

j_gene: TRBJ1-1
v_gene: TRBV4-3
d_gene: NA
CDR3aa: CASSQDEGLPNTEAFF

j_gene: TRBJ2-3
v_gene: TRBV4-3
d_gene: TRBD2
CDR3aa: CASRAGGRGTDTQYF

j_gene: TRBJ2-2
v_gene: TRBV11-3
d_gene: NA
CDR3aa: CASSLRDPGELFF

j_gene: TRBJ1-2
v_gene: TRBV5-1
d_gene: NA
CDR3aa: CASSPDTLYGYTF

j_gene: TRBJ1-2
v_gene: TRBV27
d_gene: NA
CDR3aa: CASSPGASHYGYTF

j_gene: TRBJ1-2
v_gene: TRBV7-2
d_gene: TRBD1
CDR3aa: CASSLQSGGDGYTF

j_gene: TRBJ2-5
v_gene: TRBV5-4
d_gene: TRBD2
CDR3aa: CASSATSGRGFQETQYF

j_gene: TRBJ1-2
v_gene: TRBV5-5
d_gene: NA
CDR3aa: CASSLESKNYGYTF

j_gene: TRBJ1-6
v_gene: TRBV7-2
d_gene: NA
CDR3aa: CASRRGGGLDSPLHF

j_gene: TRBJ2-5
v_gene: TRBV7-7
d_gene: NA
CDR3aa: CASSLAGDQETQYF

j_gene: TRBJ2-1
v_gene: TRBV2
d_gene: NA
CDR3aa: CASSLGALENEQFF

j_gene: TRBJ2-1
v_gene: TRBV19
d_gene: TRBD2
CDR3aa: CASSMTSVSYNEQFF

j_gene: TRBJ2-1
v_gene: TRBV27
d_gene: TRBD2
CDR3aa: CASSPGLAGAYNEQFF

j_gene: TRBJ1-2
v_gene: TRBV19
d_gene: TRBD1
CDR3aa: CASSPPDRVYGYTF

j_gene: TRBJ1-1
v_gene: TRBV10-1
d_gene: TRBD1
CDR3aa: CASSEQGSGTEAFF

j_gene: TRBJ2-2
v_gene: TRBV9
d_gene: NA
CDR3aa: CASNPGSDTGELFF

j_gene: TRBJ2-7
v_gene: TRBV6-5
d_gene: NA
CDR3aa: CASSELGRRGEQYF

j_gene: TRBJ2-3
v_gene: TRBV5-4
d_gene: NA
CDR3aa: CASSRASTDTQYF

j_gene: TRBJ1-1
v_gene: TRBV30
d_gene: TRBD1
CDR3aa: CAWDRGRSTEAFF

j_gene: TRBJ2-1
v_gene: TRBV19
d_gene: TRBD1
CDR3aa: CASSFGTGGIGYNEQFF

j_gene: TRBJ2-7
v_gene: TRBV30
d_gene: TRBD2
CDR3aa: CAWSVPLAGSYEQYF

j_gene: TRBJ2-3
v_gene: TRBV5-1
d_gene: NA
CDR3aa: CASSLLRPTDTQYF

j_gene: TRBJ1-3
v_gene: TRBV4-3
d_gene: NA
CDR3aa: CASSQELTGSGNTIYF

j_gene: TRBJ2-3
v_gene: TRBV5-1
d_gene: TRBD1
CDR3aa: CASSLRDRSLDTQYF

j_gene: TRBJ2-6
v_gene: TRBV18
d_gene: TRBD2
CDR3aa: CASSPLPSGGTSSGANVLTF

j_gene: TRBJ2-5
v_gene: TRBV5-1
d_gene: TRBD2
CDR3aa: CASSLGAGAVHVTQYF

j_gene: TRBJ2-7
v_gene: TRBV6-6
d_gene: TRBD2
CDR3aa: CASSYLGEGIYEQYF

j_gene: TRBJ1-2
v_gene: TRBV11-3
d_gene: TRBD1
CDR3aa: CASSLDRTGDYGYTF

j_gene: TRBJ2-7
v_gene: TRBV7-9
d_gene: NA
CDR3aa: CASSLYNGIYEQYF

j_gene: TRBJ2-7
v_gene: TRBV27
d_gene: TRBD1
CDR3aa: CASSLKLQGGAYEQYF

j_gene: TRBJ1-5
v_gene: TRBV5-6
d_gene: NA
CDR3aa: CASSTFGPTFNQPQHF

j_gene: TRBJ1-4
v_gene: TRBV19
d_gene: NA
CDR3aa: CASTPGQTNEKLFF

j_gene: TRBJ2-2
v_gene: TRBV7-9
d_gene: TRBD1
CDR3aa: CASIQRTGGSTGELFF

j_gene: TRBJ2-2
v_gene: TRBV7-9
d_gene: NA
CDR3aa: CASSLPELVNTGELFF

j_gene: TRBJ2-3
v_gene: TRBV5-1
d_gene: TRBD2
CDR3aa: CASSSWGTAGGLTDTQYF